This TCR beta chain was recovered during a study of blood T cell repertoires in COVID-19. Study-level background: Nucleic acid was either cDNA or gDNA, and it came from T cells, B-cell-depleted T cells, or PBMCs.

V trimming: 4 bases; J trimming: 3 bases; junction bases outside the gene matches: 7. The CDR3 totals 17 residues. CDR1 is MGHRA and CDR2 is YSYEKL in the germline V gene. The protocol was immunoSEQ multiplex PCR, while the TCRdb copy is restricted to in-frame clones and leaves out a portion. Of more than 350,000 clones detected, 70% to 90% appear once; the ten largest clones hold around 1.5%. This TCR was recovered from a woman under 30 who had been exposed to COVID-19. The chain joins TRBV4-1 to TRBJ1-5; TRBD1 agrees at 12 bases. Specimen: PBMCs or T cells enriched from blood (not recorded which). The CDR3 DNA reads as TGCGCCAGCAGCCCCCGGGACAGGGGGCTTGACAATCAGCCCCAGCATTTT. This encodes CASSPRDRGLDNQPQHF.